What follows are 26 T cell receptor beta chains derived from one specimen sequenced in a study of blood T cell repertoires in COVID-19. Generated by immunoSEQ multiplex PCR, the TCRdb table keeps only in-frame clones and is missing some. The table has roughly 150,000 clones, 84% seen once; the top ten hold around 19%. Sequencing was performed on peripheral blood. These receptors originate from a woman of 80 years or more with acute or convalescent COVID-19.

The CDR3 reads CATSRDGTVSYEQYF. The CDR3, as DNA: TGTGCCACCAGCAGAGATGGGACAGTCTCCTACGAGCAGTACTTC. J is TRBJ2-7 and V is TRBV15, with 7 bases fitting TRBD1. Looked up from germline, CDR1 is LNHNV and CDR2 is YYDKDF (reference sequence). The CDR3 runs 15 residues. J gave up 0 bases and V 0 bases, and 2 bases lay outside the gene matches. Complete variable domain (other parts from reference TRBV15 and TRBJ2-7): DAMVIQNPRYQVTQFGKPVTLSCSQTLNHNVMYWYQQKSSQAPKLLFHYYDKDFNNEADTPDNFQSRRPNTSFCFLDIRSPGLGDTAMYLCATSRDGTVSYEQYFGPGTRLTVT.

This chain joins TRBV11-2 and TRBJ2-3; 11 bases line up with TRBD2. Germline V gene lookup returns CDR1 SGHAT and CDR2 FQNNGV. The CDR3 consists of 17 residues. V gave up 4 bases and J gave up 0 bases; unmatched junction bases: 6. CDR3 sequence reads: CASSSTRTSGSTDTQYF. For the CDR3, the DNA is TGTGCCAGCAGCTCAACCCGGACTAGCGGGAGCACAGATACGCAGTATTTT.

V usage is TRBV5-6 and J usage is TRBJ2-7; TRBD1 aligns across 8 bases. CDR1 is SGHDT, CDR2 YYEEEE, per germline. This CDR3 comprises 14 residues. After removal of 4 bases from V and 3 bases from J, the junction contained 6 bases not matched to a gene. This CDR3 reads CASSRDRLDYEQYF. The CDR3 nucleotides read TGTGCCAGCAGCAGGGACAGGCTGGACTACGAGCAGTACTTC. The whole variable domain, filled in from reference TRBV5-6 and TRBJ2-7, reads DAGVTQSPTHLIKTRGQQVTLRCSPKSGHDTVSWYQQALGQGPQFIFQYYEEEERQRGNFPDRFSGHQFPNYSSELNVNALLLGDSALYLCASSRDRLDYEQYFGPGTRLTVT.

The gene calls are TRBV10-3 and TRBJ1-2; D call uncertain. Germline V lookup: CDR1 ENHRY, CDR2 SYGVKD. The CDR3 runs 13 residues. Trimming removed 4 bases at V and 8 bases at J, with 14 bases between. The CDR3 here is CAISGEGGQGYTF. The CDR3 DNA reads TGTGCCATCAGTGGTGAGGGCGGCCAAGGCTACACCTTC.

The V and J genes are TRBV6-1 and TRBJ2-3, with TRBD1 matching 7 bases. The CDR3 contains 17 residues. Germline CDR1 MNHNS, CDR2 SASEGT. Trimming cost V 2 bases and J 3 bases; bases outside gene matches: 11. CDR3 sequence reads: CASSETVGDRETDTQYF. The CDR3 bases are TGTGCCAGCAGTGAAACGGTGGGAGACAGGGAAACAGATACGCAGTATTTT.

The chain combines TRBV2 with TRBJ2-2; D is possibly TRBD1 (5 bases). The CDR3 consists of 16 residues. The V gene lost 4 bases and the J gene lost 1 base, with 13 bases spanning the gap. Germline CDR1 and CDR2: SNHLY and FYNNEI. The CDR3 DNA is TGTGCCAGCAGTGGTCGGCTAGGGGAGAACACCGGGGAGCTGTTTTTT. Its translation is CASSGRLGENTGELFF.

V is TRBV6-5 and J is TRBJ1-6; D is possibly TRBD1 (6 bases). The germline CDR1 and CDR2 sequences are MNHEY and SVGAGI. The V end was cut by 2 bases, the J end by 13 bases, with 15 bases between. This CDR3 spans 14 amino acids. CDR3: CASSYLGQSNPLHF. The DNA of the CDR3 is TGTGCCAGCAGTTACCTTGGACAGTCGAATCCCCTCCACTTT.

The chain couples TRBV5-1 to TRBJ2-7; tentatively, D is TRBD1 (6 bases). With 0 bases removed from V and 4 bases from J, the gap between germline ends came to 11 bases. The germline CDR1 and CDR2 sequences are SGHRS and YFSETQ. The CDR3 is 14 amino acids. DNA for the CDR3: TGCGCCAGCAGCTTGGAGGGGGATTTTTACGAGCAGTACTTC. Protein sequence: CASSLEGDFYEQYF.

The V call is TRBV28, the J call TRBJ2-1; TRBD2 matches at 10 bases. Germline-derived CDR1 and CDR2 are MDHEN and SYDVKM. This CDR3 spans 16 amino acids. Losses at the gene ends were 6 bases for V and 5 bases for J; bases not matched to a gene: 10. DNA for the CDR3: TGTGCCAGCAGGTTCCTTGGACTAGCGGAGAACAATGAGCAGTTCTTC. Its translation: CASRFLGLAENNEQFF.

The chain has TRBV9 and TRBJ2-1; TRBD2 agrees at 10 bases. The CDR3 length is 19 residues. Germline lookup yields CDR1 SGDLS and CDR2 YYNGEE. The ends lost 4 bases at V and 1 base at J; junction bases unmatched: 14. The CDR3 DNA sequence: TGTGCCAGCAGCCCCACCTTGGCTAGCGGGAGAGGGTCCTACAATGAGCAGTTCTTC. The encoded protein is CASSPTLASGRGSYNEQFF.

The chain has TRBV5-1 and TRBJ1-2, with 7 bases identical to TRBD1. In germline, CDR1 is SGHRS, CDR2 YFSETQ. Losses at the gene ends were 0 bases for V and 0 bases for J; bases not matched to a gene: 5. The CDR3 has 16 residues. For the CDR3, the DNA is TGCGCCAGCAGCTTGGGACAAGGACAGGCTAACTATGGCTACACCTTC. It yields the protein CASSLGQGQANYGYTF.

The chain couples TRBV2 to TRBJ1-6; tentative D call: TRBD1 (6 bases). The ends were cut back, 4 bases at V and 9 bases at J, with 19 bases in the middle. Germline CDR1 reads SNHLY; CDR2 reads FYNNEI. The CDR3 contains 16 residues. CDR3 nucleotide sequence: TGTGCCAGCAGTGGGACAGTTCACCCTGGGGGTTCACCCCTCCACTTT. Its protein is CASSGTVHPGGSPLHF.

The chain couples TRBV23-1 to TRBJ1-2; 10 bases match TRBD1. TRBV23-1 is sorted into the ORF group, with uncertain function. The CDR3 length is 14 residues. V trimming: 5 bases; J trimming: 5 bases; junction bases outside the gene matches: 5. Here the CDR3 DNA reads TGCGCCAGCAGTAGAAGGACAGGGGGATATGGCTACACCTTC. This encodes CASSRRTGGYGYTF.

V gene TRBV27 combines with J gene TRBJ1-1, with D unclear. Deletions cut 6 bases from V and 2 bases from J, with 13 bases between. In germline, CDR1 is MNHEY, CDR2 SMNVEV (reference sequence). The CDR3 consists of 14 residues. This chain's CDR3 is CASRGLAGNTEAFF. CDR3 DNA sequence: TGTGCCAGCAGAGGACTCGCTGGTAACACTGAAGCTTTCTTT.

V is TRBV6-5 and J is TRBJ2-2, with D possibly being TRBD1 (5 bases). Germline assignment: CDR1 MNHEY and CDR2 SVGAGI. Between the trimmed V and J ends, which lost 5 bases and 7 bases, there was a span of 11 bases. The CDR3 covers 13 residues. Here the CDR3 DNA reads TGTGCCAGCAGTCGTCAAGGGGTCGGGGAGCTGTTTTTT. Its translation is CASSRQGVGELFF.

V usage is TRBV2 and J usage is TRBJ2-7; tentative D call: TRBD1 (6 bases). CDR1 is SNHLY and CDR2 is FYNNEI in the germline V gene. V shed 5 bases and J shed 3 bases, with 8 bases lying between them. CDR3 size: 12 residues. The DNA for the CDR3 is TGTGCCAGCAGTCCCAGGGGCTACGAGCAGTACTTC. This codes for CASSPRGYEQYF.

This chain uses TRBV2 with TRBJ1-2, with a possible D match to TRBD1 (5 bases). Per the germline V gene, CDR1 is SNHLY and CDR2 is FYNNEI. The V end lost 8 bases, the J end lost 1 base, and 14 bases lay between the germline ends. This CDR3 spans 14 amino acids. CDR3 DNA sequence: TGTGCCAGCCACCCCGCGGGGGGTAACTATGGCTACACCTTC. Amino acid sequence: CASHPAGGNYGYTF. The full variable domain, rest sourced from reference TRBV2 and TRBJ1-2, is EPEVTQTPSHQVTQMGQEVILRCVPISNHLYFYWYRQILGQKVEFLVSFYNNEISEKSEIFDDQFSVERPDGSNFTLKIRSTKLEDSAMYFCASHPAGGNYGYTFGSGTRLTVV.

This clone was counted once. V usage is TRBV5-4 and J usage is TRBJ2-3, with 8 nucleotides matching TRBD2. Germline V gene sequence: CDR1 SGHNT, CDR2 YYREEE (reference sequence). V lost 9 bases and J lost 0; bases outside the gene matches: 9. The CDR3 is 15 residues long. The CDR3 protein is CAISGGLPSTDTQYF. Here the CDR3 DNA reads TGTGCCATTTCGGGGGGGCTTCCTAGCACAGATACGCAGTATTTT.

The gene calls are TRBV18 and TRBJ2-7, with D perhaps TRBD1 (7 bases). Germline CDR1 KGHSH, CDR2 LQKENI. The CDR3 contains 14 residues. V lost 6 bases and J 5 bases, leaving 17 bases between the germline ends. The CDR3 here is CASSGRQGRDEQYF. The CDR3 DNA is TGTGCCAGCTCCGGGAGACAGGGACGGGACGAGCAGTACTTC.

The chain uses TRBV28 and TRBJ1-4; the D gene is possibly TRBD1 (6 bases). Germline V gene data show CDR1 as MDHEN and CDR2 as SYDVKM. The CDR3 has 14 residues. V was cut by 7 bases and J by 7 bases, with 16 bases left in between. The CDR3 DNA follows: TGTGCCAGCACCAAAACAGGGTTGGGTGAAAAACTGTTTTTT. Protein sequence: CASTKTGLGEKLFF.

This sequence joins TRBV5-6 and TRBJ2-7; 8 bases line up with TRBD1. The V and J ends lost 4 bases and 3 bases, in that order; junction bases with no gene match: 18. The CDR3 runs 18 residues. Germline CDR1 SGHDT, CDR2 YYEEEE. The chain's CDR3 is CASSTWDRPDLYFYEQYF. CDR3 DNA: TGTGCCAGCAGCACCTGGGACAGGCCAGACCTTTACTTCTACGAGCAGTACTTC.

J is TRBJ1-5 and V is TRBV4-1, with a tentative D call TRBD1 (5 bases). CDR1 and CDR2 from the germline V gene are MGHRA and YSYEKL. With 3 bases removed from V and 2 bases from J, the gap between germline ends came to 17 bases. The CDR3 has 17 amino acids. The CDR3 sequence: CASSQPTGGRGNQPQHF. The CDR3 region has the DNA TGCGCCAGCAGCCAGCCTACCGGGGGTAGGGGCAATCAGCCCCAGCATTTT.

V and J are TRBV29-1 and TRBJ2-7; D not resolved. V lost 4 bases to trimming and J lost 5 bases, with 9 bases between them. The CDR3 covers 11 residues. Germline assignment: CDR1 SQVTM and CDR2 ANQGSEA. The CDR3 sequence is CSVVLVNEQYF. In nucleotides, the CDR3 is TGCAGCGTTGTACTCGTGAACGAGCAGTACTTC.

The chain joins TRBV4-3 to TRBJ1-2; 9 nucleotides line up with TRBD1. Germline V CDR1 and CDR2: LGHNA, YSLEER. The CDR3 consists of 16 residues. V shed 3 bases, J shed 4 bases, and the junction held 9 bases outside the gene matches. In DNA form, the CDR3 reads TGCGCCAGCAGCCAGGGGGCGGGACAGGGCCCCTATGGCTACACCTTC. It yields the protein CASSQGAGQGPYGYTF.

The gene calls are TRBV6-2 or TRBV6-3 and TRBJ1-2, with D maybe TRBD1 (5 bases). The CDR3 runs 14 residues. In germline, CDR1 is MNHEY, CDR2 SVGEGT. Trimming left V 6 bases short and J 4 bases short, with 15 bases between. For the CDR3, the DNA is TGTGCCAGCAGCCCCACATCAGGGCCCTATGGCTACACCTTC. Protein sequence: CASSPTSGPYGYTF.

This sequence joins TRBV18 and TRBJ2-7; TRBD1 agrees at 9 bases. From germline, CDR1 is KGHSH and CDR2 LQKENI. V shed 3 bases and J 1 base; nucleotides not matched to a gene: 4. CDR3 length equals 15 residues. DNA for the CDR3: TGTGCCAGCTCACCGGGACAGGGTTTATCCTACGAGCAGTACTTC. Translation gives CASSPGQGLSYEQYF.